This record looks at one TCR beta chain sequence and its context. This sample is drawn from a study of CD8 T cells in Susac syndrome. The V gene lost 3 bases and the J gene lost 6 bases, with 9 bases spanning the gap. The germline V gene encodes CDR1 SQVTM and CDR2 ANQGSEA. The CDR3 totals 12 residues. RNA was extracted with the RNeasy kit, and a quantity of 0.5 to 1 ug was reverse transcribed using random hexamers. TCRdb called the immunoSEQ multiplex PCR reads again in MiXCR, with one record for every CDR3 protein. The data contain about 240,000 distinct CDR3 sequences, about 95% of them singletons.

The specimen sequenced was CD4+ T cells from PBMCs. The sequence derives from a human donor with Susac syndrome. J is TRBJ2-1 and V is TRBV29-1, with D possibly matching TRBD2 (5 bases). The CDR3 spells CSVDREVNEQFF. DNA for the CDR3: TGCAGCGTTGACCGGGAAGTCAATGAGCAGTTCTTC.